This T cell receptor (beta chain) was sequenced for a study of Ad26.COV2.S vaccination and SARS-CoV-2 variants. Assay: immunoSEQ multiplex PCR; the TCRdb copy retains only in-frame clones and omits some. The table has around 340,000 clones, approximately 90% seen once. The junction had 2 bases not matched to a gene; V was cut back by 3 bases and J by 2 bases. Germline-derived CDR1 and CDR2 are ENHRY and SYGVKD. There are 15 residues in the CDR3. Regarding treatment: about 20 received Ad26.COV2.S at low or high dose, single or two shots; 5 received placebo; per-sample allocation not given. Collection of samples fell on day 63 after the first vaccine or placebo injection.

The sequence came from a person aged 18-65 years who received the Ad26.COV2.S COVID-19 vaccine or a placebo. V usage is TRBV10-3 and J usage is TRBJ2-1; 9 bases agree with TRBD2. The source was peripheral blood, collected in a trial of Ad26.COV2.S vaccine versus placebo. The CDR3 DNA follows: TGTGCCATCAGTGACCGACTAGCGGCCTACAATGAGCAGTTCTTC. This encodes CAISDRLAAYNEQFF.